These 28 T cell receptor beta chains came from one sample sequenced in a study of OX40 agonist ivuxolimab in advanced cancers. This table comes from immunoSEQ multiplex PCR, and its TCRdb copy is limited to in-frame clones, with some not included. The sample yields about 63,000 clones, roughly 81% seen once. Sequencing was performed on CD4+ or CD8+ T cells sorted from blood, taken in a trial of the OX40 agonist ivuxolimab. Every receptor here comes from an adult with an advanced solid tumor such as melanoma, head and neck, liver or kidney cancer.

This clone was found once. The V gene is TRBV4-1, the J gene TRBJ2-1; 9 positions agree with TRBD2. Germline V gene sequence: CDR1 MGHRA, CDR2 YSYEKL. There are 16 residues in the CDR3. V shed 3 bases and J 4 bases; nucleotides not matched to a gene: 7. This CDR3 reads CASSHFGGRDYNEQFF. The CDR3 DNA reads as TGCGCCAGCAGCCATTTCGGCGGGAGGGATTACAATGAGCAGTTCTTC.

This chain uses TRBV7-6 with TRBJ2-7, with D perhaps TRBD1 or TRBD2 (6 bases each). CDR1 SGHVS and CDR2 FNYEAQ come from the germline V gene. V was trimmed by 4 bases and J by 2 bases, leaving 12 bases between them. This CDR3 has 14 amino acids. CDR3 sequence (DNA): TGTGCCAGCAGCTGGGGGGCTTCGGCCTACGAGCAGTACTTC. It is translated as CASSWGASAYEQYF.

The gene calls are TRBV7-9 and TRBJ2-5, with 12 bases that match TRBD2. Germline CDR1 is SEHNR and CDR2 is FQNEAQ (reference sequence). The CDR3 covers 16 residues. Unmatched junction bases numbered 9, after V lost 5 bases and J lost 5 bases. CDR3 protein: CASSPRTSGEKETQYF. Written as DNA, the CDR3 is TGTGCCAGCAGCCCGCGGACTAGCGGGGAGAAGGAGACCCAGTACTTC.

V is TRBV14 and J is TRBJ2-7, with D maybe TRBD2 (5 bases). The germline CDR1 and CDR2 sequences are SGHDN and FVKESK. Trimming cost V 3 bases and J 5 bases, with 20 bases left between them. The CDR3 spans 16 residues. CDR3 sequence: CASSQTESGSWDEQYF. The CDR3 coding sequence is TGTGCCAGCAGCCAGACTGAGTCGGGGTCTTGGGACGAGCAGTACTTC.

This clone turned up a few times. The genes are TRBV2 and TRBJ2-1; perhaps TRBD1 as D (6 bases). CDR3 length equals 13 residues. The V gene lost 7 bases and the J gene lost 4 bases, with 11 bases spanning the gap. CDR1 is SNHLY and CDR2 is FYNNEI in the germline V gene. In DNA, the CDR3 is TGTGCCAGCACGTCACAGGGTTACAATGAGCAGTTCTTC. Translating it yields CASTSQGYNEQFF.

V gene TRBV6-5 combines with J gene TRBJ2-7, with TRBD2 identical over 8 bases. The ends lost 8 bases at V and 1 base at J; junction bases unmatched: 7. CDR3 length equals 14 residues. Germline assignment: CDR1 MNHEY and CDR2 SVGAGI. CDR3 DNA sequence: TGTGCCAGCCAGCGGGGGTCCTCATCCTACGAGCAGTACTTC. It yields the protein CASQRGSSSYEQYF.

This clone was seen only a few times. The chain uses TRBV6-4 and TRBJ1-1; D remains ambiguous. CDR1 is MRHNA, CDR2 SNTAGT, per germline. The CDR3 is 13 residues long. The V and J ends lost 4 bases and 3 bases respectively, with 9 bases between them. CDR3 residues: CASSADGDTEAFF. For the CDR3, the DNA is TGTGCCAGCAGTGCGGATGGGGACACTGAAGCTTTCTTT.

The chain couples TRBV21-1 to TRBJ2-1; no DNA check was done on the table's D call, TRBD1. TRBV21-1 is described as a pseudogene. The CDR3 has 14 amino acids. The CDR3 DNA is TGTGCCAGCAGCAAAAAGGGACAAGACAATGAGCAGTTCTTC. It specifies CASSKKGQDNEQFF.

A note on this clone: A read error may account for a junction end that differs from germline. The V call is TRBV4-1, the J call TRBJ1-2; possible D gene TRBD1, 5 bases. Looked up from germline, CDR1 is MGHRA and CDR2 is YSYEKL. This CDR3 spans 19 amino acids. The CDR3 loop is CASSQARTQPLGVTMATPF. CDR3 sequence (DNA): TGCGCCAGCAGCCAAGCTAGGACCCAACCATTAGGGGTAACTATGGCTACACCTTTC.

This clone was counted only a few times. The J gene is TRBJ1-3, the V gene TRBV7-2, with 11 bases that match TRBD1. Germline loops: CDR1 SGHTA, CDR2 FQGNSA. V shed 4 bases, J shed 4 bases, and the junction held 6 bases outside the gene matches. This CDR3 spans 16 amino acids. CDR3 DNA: TGTGCCAGCAGCTCCGGGGACAGGGGGGAAGGAAACACCATATATTTT. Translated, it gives CASSSGDRGEGNTIYF. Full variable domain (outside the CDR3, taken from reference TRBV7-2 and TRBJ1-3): GAGVSQSPSNKVTEKGKDVELRCDPISGHTALYWYRQSLGQGLEFLIYFQGNSAPDKSGLPSDRFSAERTGGSVSTLTIQRTQQEDSAVYLCASSSGDRGEGNTIYFGEGSWLTVV.

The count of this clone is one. Written as DNA, the CDR3 is TGTGCCAGCAGGGGGACAGCCTTCACCGGGGAGCTGTTTTTT. Protein sequence: CASRGTAFTGELFF. This chain connects TRBV2 to TRBJ2-2, with 7 bases identical to TRBD1. The CDR3 is made up of 14 amino acids. V lost 6 bases, J lost 4 bases, and 5 bases stayed unmatched. Germline CDR1 SNHLY, CDR2 FYNNEI.

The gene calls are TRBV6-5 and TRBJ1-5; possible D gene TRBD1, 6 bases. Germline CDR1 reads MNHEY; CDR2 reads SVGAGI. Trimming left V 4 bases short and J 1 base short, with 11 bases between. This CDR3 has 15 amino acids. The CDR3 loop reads CASSSEGGSNQPQHF. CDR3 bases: TGTGCCAGCAGTTCCGAGGGGGGGAGCAATCAGCCCCAGCATTTT.

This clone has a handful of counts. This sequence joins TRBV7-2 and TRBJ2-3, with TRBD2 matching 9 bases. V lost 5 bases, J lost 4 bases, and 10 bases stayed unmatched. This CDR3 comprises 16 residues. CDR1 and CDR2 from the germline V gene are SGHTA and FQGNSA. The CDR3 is CASSPRWAGGSDTQYF. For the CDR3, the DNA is TGTGCCAGCAGCCCCAGGTGGGCGGGGGGGTCAGATACGCAGTATTTT. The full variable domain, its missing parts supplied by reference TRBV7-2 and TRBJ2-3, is GAGVSQSPSNKVTEKGKDVELRCDPISGHTALYWYRQSLGQGLEFLIYFQGNSAPDKSGLPSDRFSAERTGGSVSTLTIQRTQQEDSAVYLCASSPRWAGGSDTQYFGPGTRLTVL.

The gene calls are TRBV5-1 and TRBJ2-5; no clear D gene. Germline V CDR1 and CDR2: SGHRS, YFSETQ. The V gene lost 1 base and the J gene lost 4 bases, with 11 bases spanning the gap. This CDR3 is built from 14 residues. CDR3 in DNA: TGCGCCAGCAGCTTGTGGCAGTTCGGAGAGACCCAGTACTTC. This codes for CASSLWQFGETQYF.

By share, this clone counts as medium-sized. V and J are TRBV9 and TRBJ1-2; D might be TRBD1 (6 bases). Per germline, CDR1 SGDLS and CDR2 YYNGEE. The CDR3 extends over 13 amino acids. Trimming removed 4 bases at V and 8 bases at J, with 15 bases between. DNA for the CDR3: TGTGCCAGCAGCCCAGGGGTCCGGCGGGGCTACACCTTC. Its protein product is CASSPGVRRGYTF.

In nucleotides, the CDR3 is TGTGCCTGGAGGCCACTACAGGGGGCGGGGTACGAGCAGTACTTC. Amino acids: CAWRPLQGAGYEQYF. This sequence joins TRBV30 and TRBJ2-7, with TRBD1 matching over 9 bases. Germline CDR1 GTSNPN, CDR2 SVGIG (reference sequence). Losses at the gene ends were 3 bases for V and 4 bases for J; bases not matched to a gene: 10. The CDR3 sequence is 15 residues long.

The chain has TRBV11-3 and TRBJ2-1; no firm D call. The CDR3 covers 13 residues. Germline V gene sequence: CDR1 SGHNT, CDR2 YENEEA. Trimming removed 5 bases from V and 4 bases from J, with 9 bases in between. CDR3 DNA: TGTGCCAGCAGCCCAACTACGTACAATGAGCAGTTCTTC. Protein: CASSPTTYNEQFF.

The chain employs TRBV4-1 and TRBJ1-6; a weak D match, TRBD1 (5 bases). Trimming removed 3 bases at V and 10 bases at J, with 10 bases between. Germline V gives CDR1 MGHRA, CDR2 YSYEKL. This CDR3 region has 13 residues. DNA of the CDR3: TGCGCCAGCAGCCAGGGGGAACAATCACCCCTCCACTTT. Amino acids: CASSQGEQSPLHF.

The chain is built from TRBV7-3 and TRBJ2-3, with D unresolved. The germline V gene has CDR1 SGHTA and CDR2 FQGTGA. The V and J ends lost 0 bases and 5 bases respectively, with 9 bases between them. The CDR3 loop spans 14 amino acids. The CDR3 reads CASSLTSSLDTQYF. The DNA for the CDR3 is TGTGCCAGCAGCTTAACGTCTTCTTTAGATACGCAGTATTTT.

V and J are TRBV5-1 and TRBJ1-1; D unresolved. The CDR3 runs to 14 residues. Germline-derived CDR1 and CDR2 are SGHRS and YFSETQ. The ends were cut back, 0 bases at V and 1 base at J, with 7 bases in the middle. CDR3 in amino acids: CASSLEVENTEAFF. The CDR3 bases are TGCGCCAGCAGCTTGGAAGTGGAGAACACTGAAGCTTTCTTT.

The CDR3 region has the DNA TGTGCCAGCAGTCAGTCAGGGTCTTGGGCTGAAGCTTTCTTT. Translated, it gives CASSQSGSWAEAFF. The chain employs TRBV7-9 and TRBJ1-1; possibly TRBD1 for D (5 bases). The CDR3 has 14 amino acids. V was trimmed by 6 bases and J by 6 bases, leaving 17 bases between them. The germline gives CDR1 SEHNR, CDR2 FQNEAQ (reference sequence).

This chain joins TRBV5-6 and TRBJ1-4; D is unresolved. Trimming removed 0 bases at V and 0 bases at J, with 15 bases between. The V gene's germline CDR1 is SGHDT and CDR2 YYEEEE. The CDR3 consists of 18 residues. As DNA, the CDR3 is TGTGCCAGCAGCTTGGATCGGGCGCGTTGGACAACTAATGAAAAACTGTTTTTT. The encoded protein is CASSLDRARWTTNEKLFF.

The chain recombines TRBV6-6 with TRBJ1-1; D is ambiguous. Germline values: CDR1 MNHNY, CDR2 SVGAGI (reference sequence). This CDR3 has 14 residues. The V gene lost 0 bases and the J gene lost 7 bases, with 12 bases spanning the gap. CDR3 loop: CASSYSGKEGEAFF. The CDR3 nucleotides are TGTGCCAGCAGTTACTCAGGCAAAGAAGGTGAAGCTTTCTTT.

The CDR3 nucleotides are TGTGCCAGCACCCTAATTCTTGGGAACACTGAAGCTTTCTTT. Translating it yields CASTLILGNTEAFF. V gene TRBV6-1 combines with J gene TRBJ1-1; D remains ambiguous. Germline V CDR1 and CDR2: MNHNS, SASEGT. V dropped 7 bases and J dropped 1 base, with 13 bases sitting between them. This CDR3 contains 14 residues.

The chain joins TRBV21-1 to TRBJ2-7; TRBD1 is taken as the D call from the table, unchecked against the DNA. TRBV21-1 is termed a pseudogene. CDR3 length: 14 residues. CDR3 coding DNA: TGTGCCAGCAGTCTGGGACAGGGCTCCTACGAGCAGTACTTC. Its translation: CASSLGQGSYEQYF.

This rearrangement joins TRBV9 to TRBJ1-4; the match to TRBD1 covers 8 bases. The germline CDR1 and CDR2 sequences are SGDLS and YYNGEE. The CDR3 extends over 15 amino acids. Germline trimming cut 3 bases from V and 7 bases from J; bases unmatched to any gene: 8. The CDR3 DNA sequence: TGTGCCAGCAGCGGAGGGACAGGAACCTTTGAAAAACTGTTTTTT. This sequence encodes CASSGGTGTFEKLFF.

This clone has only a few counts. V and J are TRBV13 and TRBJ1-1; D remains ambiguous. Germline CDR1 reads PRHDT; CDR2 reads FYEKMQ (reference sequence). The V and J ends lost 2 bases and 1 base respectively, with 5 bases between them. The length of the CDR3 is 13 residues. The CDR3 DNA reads TGTGCCAGCAGCTTATCGACGAACACTGAAGCTTTCTTT. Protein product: CASSLSTNTEAFF.

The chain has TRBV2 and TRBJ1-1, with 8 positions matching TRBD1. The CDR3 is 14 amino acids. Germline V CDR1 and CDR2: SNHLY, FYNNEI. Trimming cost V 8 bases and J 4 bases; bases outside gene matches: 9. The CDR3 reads CASGVRQGTTEAFF. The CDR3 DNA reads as TGTGCCAGCGGTGTCAGACAGGGGACCACTGAAGCTTTCTTT.